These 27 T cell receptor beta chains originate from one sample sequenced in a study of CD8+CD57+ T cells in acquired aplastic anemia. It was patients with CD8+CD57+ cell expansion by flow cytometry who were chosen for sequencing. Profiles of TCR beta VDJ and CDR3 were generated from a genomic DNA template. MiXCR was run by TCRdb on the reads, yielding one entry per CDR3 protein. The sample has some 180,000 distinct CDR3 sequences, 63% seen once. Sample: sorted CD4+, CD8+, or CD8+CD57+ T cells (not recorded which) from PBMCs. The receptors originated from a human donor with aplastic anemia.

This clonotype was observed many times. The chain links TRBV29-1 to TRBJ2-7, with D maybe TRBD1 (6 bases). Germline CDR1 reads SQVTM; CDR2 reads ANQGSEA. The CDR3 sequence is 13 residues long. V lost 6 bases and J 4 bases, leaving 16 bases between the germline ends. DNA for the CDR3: TGCAGCGTCCTGTTACAGGGTTCATACGAGCAGTACTTC. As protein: CSVLLQGSYEQYF.

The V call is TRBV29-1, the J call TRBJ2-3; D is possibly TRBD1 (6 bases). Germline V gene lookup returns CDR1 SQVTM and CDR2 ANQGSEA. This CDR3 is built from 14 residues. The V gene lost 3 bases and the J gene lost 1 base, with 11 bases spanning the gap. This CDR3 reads CSVDQGFGTDTQYF. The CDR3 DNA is TGCAGCGTTGACCAGGGGTTCGGCACAGATACGCAGTATTTT.

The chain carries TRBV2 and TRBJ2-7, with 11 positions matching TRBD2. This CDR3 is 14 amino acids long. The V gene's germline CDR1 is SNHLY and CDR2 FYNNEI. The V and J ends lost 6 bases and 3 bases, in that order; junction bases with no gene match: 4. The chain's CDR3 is CASRGLAEIYEQYF. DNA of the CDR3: TGTGCCAGCAGGGGACTAGCGGAAATCTACGAGCAGTACTTC.

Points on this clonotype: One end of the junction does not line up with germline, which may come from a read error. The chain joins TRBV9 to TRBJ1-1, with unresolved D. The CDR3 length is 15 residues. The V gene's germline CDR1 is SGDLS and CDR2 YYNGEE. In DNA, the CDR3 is TGCGCCAGCAGCTTGTCTGGGGAGAGGGACACTGAAGCTTTCTTT. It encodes CASSLSGERDTEAFF.

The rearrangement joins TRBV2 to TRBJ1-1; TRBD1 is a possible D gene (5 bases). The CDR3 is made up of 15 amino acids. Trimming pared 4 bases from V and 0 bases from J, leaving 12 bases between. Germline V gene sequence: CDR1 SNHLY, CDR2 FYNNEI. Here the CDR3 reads CASSVRGRLNTEAFF. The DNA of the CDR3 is TGTGCCAGCAGTGTGAGGGGCAGACTGAACACTGAAGCTTTCTTT.

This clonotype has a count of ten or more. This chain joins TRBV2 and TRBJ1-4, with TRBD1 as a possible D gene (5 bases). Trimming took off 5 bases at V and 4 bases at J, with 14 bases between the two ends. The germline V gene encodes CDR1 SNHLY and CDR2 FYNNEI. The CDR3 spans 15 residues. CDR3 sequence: CASSKWGGYNEKLFF. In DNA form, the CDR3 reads TGTGCCAGCAGTAAATGGGGCGGGTATAATGAAAAACTGTTTTTT. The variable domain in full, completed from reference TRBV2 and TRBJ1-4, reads EPEVTQTPSHQVTQMGQEVILRCVPISNHLYFYWYRQILGQKVEFLVSFYNNEISEKSEIFDDQFSVERPDGSNFTLKIRSTKLEDSAMYFCASSKWGGYNEKLFFGSGTQLSVL.

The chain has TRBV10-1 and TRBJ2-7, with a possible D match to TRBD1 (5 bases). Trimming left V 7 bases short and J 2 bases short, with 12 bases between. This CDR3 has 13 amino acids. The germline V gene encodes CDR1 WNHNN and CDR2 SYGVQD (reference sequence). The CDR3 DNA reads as TGCGCCAGCATAGGGGATGGGACCTACGAGCAGTACTTC. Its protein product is CASIGDGTYEQYF.

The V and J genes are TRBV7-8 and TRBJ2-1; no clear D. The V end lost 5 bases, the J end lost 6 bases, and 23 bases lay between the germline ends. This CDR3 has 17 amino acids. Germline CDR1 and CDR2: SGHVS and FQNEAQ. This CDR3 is CASSRPYSPITRNEQFF. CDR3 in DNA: TGTGCCAGCAGCCGCCCCTATTCACCCATTACACGCAATGAGCAGTTCTTC.

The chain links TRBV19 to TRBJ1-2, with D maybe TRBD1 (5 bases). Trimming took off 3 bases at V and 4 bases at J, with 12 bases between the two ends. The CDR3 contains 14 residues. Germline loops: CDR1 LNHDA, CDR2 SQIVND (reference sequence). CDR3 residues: CASSIGGMSYGYTF. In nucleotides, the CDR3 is TGTGCCAGTAGTATCGGGGGTATGAGCTATGGCTACACCTTC.

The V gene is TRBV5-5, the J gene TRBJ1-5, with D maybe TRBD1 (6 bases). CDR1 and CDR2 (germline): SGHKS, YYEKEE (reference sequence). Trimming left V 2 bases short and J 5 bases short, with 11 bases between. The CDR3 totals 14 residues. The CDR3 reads CASSLGGNHQPQHF. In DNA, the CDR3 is TGTGCCAGCAGCTTAGGGGGAAACCATCAGCCCCAGCATTTT. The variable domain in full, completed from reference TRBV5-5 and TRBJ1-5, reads DAGVTQSPTHLIKTRGQQVTLRCSPISGHKSVSWYQQVLGQGPQFIFQYYEKEERGRGNFPDRFSARQFPNYSSELNVNALLLGDSALYLCASSLGGNHQPQHFGDGTRLSIL.

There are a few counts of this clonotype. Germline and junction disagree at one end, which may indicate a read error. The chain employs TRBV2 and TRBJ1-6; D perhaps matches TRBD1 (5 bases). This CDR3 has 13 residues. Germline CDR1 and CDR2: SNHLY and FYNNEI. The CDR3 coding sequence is TGTGCCAGCAGTAAAGCCCAGGGTATGCCCCTCCACTTT. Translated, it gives CASSKAQGMPLHF.

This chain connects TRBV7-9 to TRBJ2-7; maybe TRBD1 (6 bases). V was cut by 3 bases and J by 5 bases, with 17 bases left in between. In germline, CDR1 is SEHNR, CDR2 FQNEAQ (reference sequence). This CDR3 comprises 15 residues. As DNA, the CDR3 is TGTGCCAGCAGCTTGGTAGACAGGAGCGGTAACGAGCAGTACTTC. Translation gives CASSLVDRSGNEQYF. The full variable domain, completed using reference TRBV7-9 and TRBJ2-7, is DTGVSQNPRHKITKRGQNVTFRCDPISEHNRLYWYRQTLGQGPEFLTYFQNEAQLEKSRLLSDRFSAERPKGSFSTLEIQRTEQGDSAMYLCASSLVDRSGNEQYFGPGTRLTVT.

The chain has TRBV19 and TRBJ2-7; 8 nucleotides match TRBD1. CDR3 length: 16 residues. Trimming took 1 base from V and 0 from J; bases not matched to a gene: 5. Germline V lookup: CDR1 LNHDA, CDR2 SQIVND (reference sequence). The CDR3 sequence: CASSIVATGASYEQYF. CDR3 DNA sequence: TGTGCCAGTAGTATAGTAGCGACAGGGGCCTCCTACGAGCAGTACTTC.

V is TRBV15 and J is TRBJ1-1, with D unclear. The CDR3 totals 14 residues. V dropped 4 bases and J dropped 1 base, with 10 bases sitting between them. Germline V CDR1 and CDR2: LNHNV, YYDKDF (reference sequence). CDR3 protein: CATSTGLQNTEAFF. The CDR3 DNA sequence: TGTGCCACCAGCACCGGTTTACAGAACACTGAAGCTTTCTTT.

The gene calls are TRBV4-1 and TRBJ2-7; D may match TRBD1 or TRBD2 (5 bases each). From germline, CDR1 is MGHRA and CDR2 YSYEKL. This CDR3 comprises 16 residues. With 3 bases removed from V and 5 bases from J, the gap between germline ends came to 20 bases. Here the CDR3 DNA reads TGCGCCAGCAGCCATGAGAGGGGCCTTCCCACGGACGAGCAGTACTTC. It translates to CASSHERGLPTDEQYF.

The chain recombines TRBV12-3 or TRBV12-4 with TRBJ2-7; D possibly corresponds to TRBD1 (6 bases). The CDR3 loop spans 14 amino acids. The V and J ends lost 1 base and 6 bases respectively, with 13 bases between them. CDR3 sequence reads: CASSLGLQGGEQYF. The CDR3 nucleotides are TGTGCCAGCAGTTTAGGACTACAGGGCGGCGAGCAGTACTTC.

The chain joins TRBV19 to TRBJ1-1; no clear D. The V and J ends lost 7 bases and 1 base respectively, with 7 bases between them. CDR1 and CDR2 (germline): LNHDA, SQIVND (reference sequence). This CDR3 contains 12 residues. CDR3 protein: CASISRNTEAFF. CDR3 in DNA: TGTGCCAGTATCTCCAGGAACACTGAAGCTTTCTTT.

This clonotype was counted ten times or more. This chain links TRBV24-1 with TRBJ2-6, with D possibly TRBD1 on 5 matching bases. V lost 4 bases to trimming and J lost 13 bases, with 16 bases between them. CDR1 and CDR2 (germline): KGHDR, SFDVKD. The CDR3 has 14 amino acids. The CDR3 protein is CATSDLDGSGVLTF. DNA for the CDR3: TGTGCCACCAGTGACCTCGACGGCTCAGGGGTCCTGACTTTC.

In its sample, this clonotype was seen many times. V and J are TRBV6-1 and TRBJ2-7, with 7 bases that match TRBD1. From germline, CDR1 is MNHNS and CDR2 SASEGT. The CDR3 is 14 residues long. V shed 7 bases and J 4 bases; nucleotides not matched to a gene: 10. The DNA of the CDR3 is TGTGCCAGCATCCCGGGGACAGTTCTTTACGAGCAGTACTTC. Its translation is CASIPGTVLYEQYF.

Here the CDR3 reads CASSPVTGKGYEQYF. Here the CDR3 DNA reads TGCGCCAGCAGCCCGGTCACAGGGAAAGGGTACGAGCAGTACTTC. The chain joins TRBV5-1 to TRBJ2-7; weak D call: TRBD1 (6 bases). The CDR3 is 15 residues long. Germline loops: CDR1 SGHRS, CDR2 YFSETQ. Trimming pared 4 bases from V and 4 bases from J, leaving 18 bases between.

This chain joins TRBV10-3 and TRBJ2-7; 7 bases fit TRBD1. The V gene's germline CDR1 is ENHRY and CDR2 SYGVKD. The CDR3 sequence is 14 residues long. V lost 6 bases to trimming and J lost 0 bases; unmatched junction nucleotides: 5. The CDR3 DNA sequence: TGTGCCATCAGATTGGACAGGCCCTCCTACGAGCAGTACTTC. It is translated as CAIRLDRPSYEQYF.

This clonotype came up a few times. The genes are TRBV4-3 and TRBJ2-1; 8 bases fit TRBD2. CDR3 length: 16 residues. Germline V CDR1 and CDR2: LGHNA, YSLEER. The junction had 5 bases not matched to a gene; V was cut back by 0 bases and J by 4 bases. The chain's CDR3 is CASSQEVAGNYNEQFF. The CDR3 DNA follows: TGCGCCAGCAGCCAAGAAGTAGCGGGGAATTACAATGAGCAGTTCTTC.

CDR3 residues: CASSEEMLGNSPLHF. CDR3 sequence (DNA): TGTGCCAGCAGTGAGGAAATGCTGGGTAATTCACCCCTCCACTTT. This chain uses TRBV2 with TRBJ1-6, with D unclear. The CDR3 runs to 15 residues. Trimming left V 3 bases short and J 6 bases short, with 12 bases between. Germline V gene sequence: CDR1 SNHLY, CDR2 FYNNEI. The complete variable domain, with remaining parts taken from reference TRBV2 and TRBJ1-6, reads EPEVTQTPSHQVTQMGQEVILRCVPISNHLYFYWYRQILGQKVEFLVSFYNNEISEKSEIFDDQFSVERPDGSNFTLKIRSTKLEDSAMYFCASSEEMLGNSPLHFGNGTRLTVT.

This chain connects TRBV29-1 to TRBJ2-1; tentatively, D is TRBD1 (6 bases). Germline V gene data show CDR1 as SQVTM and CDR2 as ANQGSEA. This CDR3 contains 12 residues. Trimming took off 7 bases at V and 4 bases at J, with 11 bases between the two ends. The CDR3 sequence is CSGGQPYNEQFF. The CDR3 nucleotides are TGCAGCGGCGGACAGCCGTACAATGAGCAGTTCTTC.

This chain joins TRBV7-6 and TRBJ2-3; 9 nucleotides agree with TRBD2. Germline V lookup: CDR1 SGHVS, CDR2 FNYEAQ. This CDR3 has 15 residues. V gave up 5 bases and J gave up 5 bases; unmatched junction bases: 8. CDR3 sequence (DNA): TGTGCCAGCAGCACGGGACTAGCCCTGGGAGATACGCAGTATTTT. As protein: CASSTGLALGDTQYF.

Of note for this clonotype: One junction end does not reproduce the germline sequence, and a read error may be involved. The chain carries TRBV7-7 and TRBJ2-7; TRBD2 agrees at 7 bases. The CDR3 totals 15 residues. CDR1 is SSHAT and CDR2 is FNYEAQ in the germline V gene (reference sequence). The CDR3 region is CASSLDAGSGGEQYF. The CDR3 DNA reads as TGTGCTAGCAGCTTAGACGCTGGGTCGGGGGGCGAGCAGTACTTC.

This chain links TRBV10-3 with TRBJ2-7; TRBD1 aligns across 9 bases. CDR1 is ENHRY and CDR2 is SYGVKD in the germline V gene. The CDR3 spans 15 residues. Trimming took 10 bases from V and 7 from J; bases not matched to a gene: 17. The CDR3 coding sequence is TGTGCCAGTAGCCCAGTCGACGGGACAGGGAAAGAGCAGTACTTC. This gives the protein CASSPVDGTGKEQYF.